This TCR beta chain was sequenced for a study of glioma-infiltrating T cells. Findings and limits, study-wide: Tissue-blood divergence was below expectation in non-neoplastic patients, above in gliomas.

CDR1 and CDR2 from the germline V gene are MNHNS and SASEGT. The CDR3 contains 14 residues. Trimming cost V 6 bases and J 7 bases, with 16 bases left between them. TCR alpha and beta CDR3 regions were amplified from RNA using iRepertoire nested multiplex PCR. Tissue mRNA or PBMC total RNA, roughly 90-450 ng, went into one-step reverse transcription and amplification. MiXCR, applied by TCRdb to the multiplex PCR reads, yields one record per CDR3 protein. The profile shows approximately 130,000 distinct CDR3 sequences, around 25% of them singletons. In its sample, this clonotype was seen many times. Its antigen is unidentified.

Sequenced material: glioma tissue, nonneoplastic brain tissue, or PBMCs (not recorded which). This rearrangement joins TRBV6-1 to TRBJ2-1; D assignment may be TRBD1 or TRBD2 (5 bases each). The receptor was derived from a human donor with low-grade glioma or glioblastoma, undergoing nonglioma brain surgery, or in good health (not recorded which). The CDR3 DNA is TGTGCCAGCAGGCATCCCGGGACGAAGAATGAGCAGTTCTTC. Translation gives CASRHPGTKNEQFF.